One and the same sample provided the 4 T cell receptor beta chains below, sequenced in a study of beta chain features in type 1 diabetes. Expressed TCRB transcripts got sequenced, as all isolated RNA was reverse transcribed. Profiled with immunoSEQ multiplex PCR; TCRdb holds only in-frame clones, not every one. The table includes 310,000 or so clones, 15% detected once. No cognate antigen is known for these TCRs. The study's findings and limits: Patients with Type 1 diabetes showed moderately but significantly shorter TCRB CDR3s in all four CD4+ subsets.

Material: naive CD4+ T cells from blood. All receptors come from a man between 18 and 35 years old with type 1 diabetes.

In its sample, this clone was seen a few times. The rearrangement joins TRBV29-1 to TRBJ2-5; tentative D call: TRBD1 (6 bases). Trimming removed 6 bases at V and 6 bases at J, with 17 bases between. Germline CDR1 SQVTM, CDR2 ANQGSEA. CDR3 length: 13 amino acids. The chain's CDR3 is CSVGTLLRKTQYF. CDR3 in DNA: TGCAGCGTCGGGACACTACTGAGGAAGACCCAGTACTTC.

This clone was found a few times. DNA of the CDR3: TGTGCCAGCAGCTACTGGGACTCCTCCTCCCCCCTCCACTTT. Translating it yields CASSYWDSSSPLHF. The V gene is TRBV7-2, the J gene TRBJ1-6, with a tentative D call TRBD1 (5 bases). The CDR3 runs to 14 residues. The germline gives CDR1 SGHTA, CDR2 FQGNSA. V dropped 4 bases and J dropped 13 bases, with 17 bases sitting between them. Complete variable domain (other parts from reference TRBV7-2 and TRBJ1-6): GAGVSQSPSNKVTEKGKDVELRCDPISGHTALYWYRQSLGQGLEFLIYFQGNSAPDKSGLPSDRFSAERTGGSVSTLTIQRTQQEDSAVYLCASSYWDSSSPLHFGNGTRLTVT.

V is TRBV2 and J is TRBJ1-1; 8 nucleotides agree with TRBD1. Per germline, CDR1 SNHLY and CDR2 FYNNEI. The V segment lost 4 bases and the J segment 5 bases; nucleotides outside the gene matches: 3. This CDR3 is built from 13 residues. Here the CDR3 reads CASSARGRTEAFF. The CDR3 nucleotides are TGTGCCAGCAGTGCCAGGGGGCGAACTGAAGCTTTCTTT.

The chain has TRBV27 and TRBJ1-1, with D perhaps matching TRBD1 (6 bases). Trimming shortened V by 5 bases and J by 6 bases, and 13 bases separated the two germline ends. Germline lookup yields CDR1 MNHEY and CDR2 SMNVEV (reference sequence). This CDR3 comprises 13 residues. CDR3: CASSQGRVSEAFF. In DNA form, the CDR3 reads TGTGCCAGCAGTCAGGGGAGAGTCTCTGAAGCTTTCTTT.